Presented here are 14 T cell receptor beta chains from one specimen sequenced in a study of T cell repertoires in cytomegalovirus infection. TCRdb re-called the reads through MiXCR, storing one row per CDR3 protein. The sample gives almost 550,000 distinct CDR3 sequences, 16% of which show up once; roughly a quarter is in the top ten. Sample: CD8+ T cells from PBMCs. These receptors were taken from a human donor in good health (CMV status not recorded). Some clones in this sample may be carry-over from other donors' samples.

This clonotype was observed a handful of times. The chain uses TRBV2 and TRBJ1-1; possible D gene TRBD1, 6 bases. The CDR3 extends over 12 amino acids. Per germline, CDR1 SNHLY and CDR2 FYNNEI. Trimming removed 10 bases at V and 6 bases at J, with 15 bases between. CDR3 residues: CATVRGGAEAFF. The CDR3 nucleotides read TGTGCCACCGTTCGAGGGGGGGCTGAAGCTTTCTTT.

This clonotype has just a few counts. The chain is built from TRBV6-5 and TRBJ1-3; D not certain. Germline V gene lookup returns CDR1 MNHEY and CDR2 SVGAGI. The CDR3 totals 15 residues. Trimming removed 5 bases at V and 0 bases at J, with 11 bases between. The CDR3 DNA reads TGTGCCAGCAGTCCTGACCTCAGCTCTGGAAACACCATATATTTT. It is translated as CASSPDLSSGNTIYF.

This clonotype has more than one count but fewer than ten. The chain uses TRBV20-1 and TRBJ2-7; no reliable D call. Germline values: CDR1 DFQATT, CDR2 SNEGSKA (reference sequence). V was clipped by 0 bases and J by 1 base, with 10 bases between them. This CDR3 has 14 residues. The CDR3 bases are TGCAGTGCTAGAGATGTAGGGAAATCCTACGAGCAGTACTTC. Translated: CSARDVGKSYEQYF.

This chain joins TRBV12-3 or TRBV12-4 and TRBJ1-1; D unresolved. This CDR3 is built from 16 residues. The germline V and J ends were trimmed by 2 bases and 1 base, with 14 bases remaining between them. The CDR3 reads CASSLLYVRQNTEAFF. The DNA for the CDR3 is TGTGCCAGCAGTTTATTGTACGTCAGGCAGAACACTGAAGCTTTCTTT.

This clonotype has ten or more counts. V gene TRBV7-6 combines with J gene TRBJ1-1, with D perhaps matching TRBD1 (5 bases). V lost 1 base and J 5 bases, leaving 17 bases between the germline ends. CDR1 and CDR2 (germline): SGHVS, FNYEAQ. The CDR3 loop spans 16 amino acids. The CDR3 reads CASSLVSWGQGTEAFF. The CDR3 region has the DNA TGTGCCAGCAGCTTAGTCTCATGGGGCCAAGGGACTGAAGCTTTCTTT.

CDR3 DNA: TGTGCCAGCAGCGAGGGCCCCACCGGGGAGCTGTTTTTT. Amino acids: CASSEGPTGELFF. This sequence joins TRBV6-9 and TRBJ2-2; possibly TRBD2 for D (5 bases). V was shortened by 6 bases and J by 4 bases, with 9 bases between the two germline ends. CDR3 length: 13 amino acids. Per germline, CDR1 MNHGY and CDR2 SVAAGI.

At least ten counts were recorded for this clonotype. This rearrangement joins TRBV6-1 to TRBJ1-1; D may be TRBD1 (5 bases). The CDR3 runs to 11 residues. Trimming cost V 2 bases and J 8 bases, with 6 bases left between them. Germline assignment: CDR1 MNHNS and CDR2 SASEGT. Here the CDR3 reads CASSENREAFF. CDR3 DNA: TGTGCCAGCAGTGAAAACAGGGAAGCTTTCTTT.

Ten or more counts support this clonotype. V and J are TRBV19 and TRBJ1-4; TRBD1 aligns across 8 bases. The CDR3 consists of 17 residues. Per the germline V gene, CDR1 is LNHDA and CDR2 is SQIVND (reference sequence). V lost 2 bases, J lost 6 bases, and 11 bases stayed unmatched. As DNA, the CDR3 is TGTGCCAGTAGTATAACCATCAGGACAGGGCGGGATGAAAAACTGTTTTTT. This codes for CASSITIRTGRDEKLFF.

The genes are TRBV9 and TRBJ2-7, with D unresolved. Germline V gene data show CDR1 as SGDLS and CDR2 as YYNGEE. The ends were cut back, 4 bases at V and 4 bases at J, with 15 bases in the middle. The CDR3 sequence is 14 residues long. CDR3 DNA sequence: TGTGCCAGCAGCCTGGGTTACCTTGAATACGAGCAGTACTTC. Amino acids: CASSLGYLEYEQYF.

The table lists this clonotype with a few counts. This rearrangement joins TRBV9 to TRBJ2-1; 11 nucleotides agree with TRBD2. Germline loops: CDR1 SGDLS, CDR2 YYNGEE. Trimming cost V 7 bases and J 2 bases; bases outside gene matches: 8. The CDR3 covers 16 residues. This chain's CDR3 is CASGSVLAGAYNEQFF. CDR3 bases: TGTGCCAGCGGATCGGTACTAGCGGGGGCCTACAATGAGCAGTTCTTC. Complete variable domain (other parts from reference TRBV9 and TRBJ2-1): DSGVTQTPKHLITATGQRVTLRCSPRSGDLSVYWYQQSLDQGLQFLIQYYNGEERAKGNILERFSAQQFPDLHSELNLSSLELGDSALYFCASGSVLAGAYNEQFFGPGTRLTVL.

The table lists this clonotype with a few counts. The V and J genes are TRBV29-1 and TRBJ1-1; 7 nucleotides agree with TRBD1. In germline, CDR1 is SQVTM, CDR2 ANQGSEA. Unmatched junction bases numbered 6, after V lost 1 base and J lost 13 bases. This CDR3 region has 11 residues. The DNA of the CDR3 is TGCAGCGTTGAAGGTCGAGGGGGCTATTTCTTT. It yields the protein CSVEGRGGYFF.

This clonotype was found many times. The chain has TRBV7-4 and TRBJ2-6; D remains ambiguous. This CDR3 region has 16 residues. Germline values: CDR1 SGHVT, CDR2 SQSDAQ. The V end lost 3 bases, the J end lost 4 bases, and 13 bases lay between the germline ends. CDR3: CASSLDGGSGANVLTF. The DNA for the CDR3 is TGTGCCAGCAGCTTGGACGGTGGCTCAGGGGCCAACGTCCTGACTTTC.

The chain employs TRBV28 and TRBJ2-7, with D hard to call. From germline, CDR1 is MDHEN and CDR2 SYDVKM. V shed 6 bases and J shed 3 bases, with 21 bases lying between them. The CDR3 runs to 16 residues. CDR3 amino acids: CASSSPETRTNYEQYF. The CDR3 DNA reads TGTGCCAGCAGCTCCCCAGAGACACGCACTAACTACGAGCAGTACTTC.

At least ten counts were recorded for this clonotype. The rearrangement links TRBV5-6 to TRBJ2-3; the match to TRBD2 covers 13 bases. The CDR3 totals 21 residues. The ends lost 4 bases at V and 7 bases at J; junction bases unmatched: 24. The V gene's germline CDR1 is SGHDT and CDR2 YYEEEE. For the CDR3, the DNA is TGTGCCAGCAGCCAAATAGGGGGGACTAGCGGGATTGTGATCTTCACGAATACGCAGTATTTT. Translated, it gives CASSQIGGTSGIVIFTNTQYF.